The 22 T cell receptor beta chains reported below all come from one sample, sequenced in a study of cytomegalovirus exposure and HLA in healthy donors. PCR employed 60 Vbeta and 13 Jbeta primers. Libraries were prepared by immunoSEQ multiplex PCR; TCRdb keeps only in-frame clonotypes and omits some of them. The sample contains 150,000 or so clones, approximately 79% of which appear only once. The sequencing input was PBMCs. Every receptor here comes from a man between 40 and 49 years old in good health and CMV-seropositive.

This sequence joins TRBV5-1 and TRBJ1-1; maybe TRBD1 (5 bases). V was pared by 0 bases and J by 4 bases, with 10 bases between. Germline V lookup: CDR1 SGHRS, CDR2 YFSETQ. The CDR3 sequence is 14 residues long. The CDR3 region is CASSLDPGGTEAFF. CDR3 bases: TGCGCCAGCAGCTTGGACCCGGGGGGCACTGAAGCTTTCTTT.

The chain links TRBV11-3 to TRBJ2-1, with TRBD2 identical over 7 bases. In germline, CDR1 is SGHNT, CDR2 YENEEA. V shed 3 bases, J shed 8 bases, and the junction held 10 bases outside the gene matches. The CDR3 contains 15 residues. CDR3 sequence reads: CASSFGTTSPDEQFF. For the CDR3, the DNA is TGTGCCAGCAGCTTCGGGACTACCTCCCCGGATGAGCAGTTCTTC.

A single count supports this clone. The V and J genes are TRBV6-5 and TRBJ2-7; no definite D call. The germline V and J ends were trimmed by 5 bases and 2 bases, with 13 bases remaining between them. CDR3 length equals 14 residues. Germline CDR1 is MNHEY and CDR2 is SVGAGI. CDR3 in DNA: TGTGCCAGCAGTCTCCTCGGCGACACCTACGAGCAGTACTTC. This sequence encodes CASSLLGDTYEQYF.

V gene TRBV7-9 combines with J gene TRBJ1-1, with 9 bases that match TRBD1. V lost 3 bases and J lost 8; bases outside the gene matches: 7. Germline V gene data show CDR1 as SEHNR and CDR2 as FQNEAQ (reference sequence). There are 14 residues in the CDR3. In DNA, the CDR3 is TGTGCCAGCAGCTTCACCAACAGGGGGCCCGAAGCTTTCTTT. Its protein is CASSFTNRGPEAFF.

V and J are TRBV5-1 and TRBJ2-5, with D tentatively TRBD2 (7 bases). CDR1 and CDR2 from the germline V gene are SGHRS and YFSETQ. V shed 5 bases and J shed 2 bases, with 13 bases lying between them. CDR3 length: 14 amino acids. The CDR3 here is CASSRGAQQETQYF. As DNA, the CDR3 is TGCGCCAGCAGTCGGGGGGCGCAACAAGAGACCCAGTACTTC.

The rearrangement joins TRBV15 to TRBJ2-3, with 7 bases matching TRBD2. Germline V gene lookup returns CDR1 LNHNV and CDR2 YYDKDF (reference sequence). The CDR3 has 16 amino acids. With 0 bases clipped from V and 5 bases from J, the junction kept 8 bases outside the gene matches. The chain's CDR3 is CATSREVGVAGDTQYF. The CDR3 DNA reads as TGTGCCACCAGCAGAGAAGTAGGGGTAGCGGGAGATACGCAGTATTTT. Full variable domain (outside the CDR3, taken from reference TRBV15 and TRBJ2-3): DAMVIQNPRYQVTQFGKPVTLSCSQTLNHNVMYWYQQKSSQAPKLLFHYYDKDFNNEADTPDNFQSRRPNTSFCFLDIRSPGLGDTAMYLCATSREVGVAGDTQYFGPGTRLTVL.

The chain links TRBV18 to TRBJ2-2, with a tentative D call TRBD2 (6 bases). This CDR3 has 18 amino acids. Germline-derived CDR1 and CDR2 are KGHSH and LQKENI. Trimming removed 2 bases at V and 0 bases at J, with 16 bases between. The CDR3 sequence: CASSPGIGGAPNTGELFF. DNA for the CDR3: TGTGCCAGCTCACCAGGAATAGGAGGGGCACCGAACACCGGGGAGCTGTTTTTT.

V gene TRBV6-1 combines with J gene TRBJ2-7; 9 nucleotides match TRBD2. CDR3 length: 14 residues. Trimming took 7 bases from V and 5 from J; bases not matched to a gene: 9. Per the germline V gene, CDR1 is MNHNS and CDR2 is SASEGT. CDR3 sequence reads: CASKASGIGHEQYF. CDR3 nucleotides: TGTGCCAGCAAGGCTAGCGGGATTGGCCACGAGCAGTACTTC.

CDR3 sequence: CSAREDGEQFF. For the CDR3, the DNA is TGCAGTGCTAGAGAAGATGGCGAGCAGTTCTTC. V is TRBV20-1 and J is TRBJ2-1; D is ambiguous. Germline V lookup: CDR1 DFQATT, CDR2 SNEGSKA (reference sequence). V was trimmed by 0 bases and J by 10 bases, leaving 7 bases between them. The CDR3 covers 11 residues.

This clone was detected only once. This chain joins TRBV18 and TRBJ1-2, with TRBD1 as a possible D gene (5 bases). CDR3 length: 14 residues. Trimming stripped 3 bases from V and 6 bases from J, with 14 bases between. Germline V gene lookup returns CDR1 KGHSH and CDR2 LQKENI. CDR3 in amino acids: CASSPQGLTNGYTF. The CDR3 DNA sequence: TGTGCCAGCTCACCCCAGGGACTTACTAATGGCTACACCTTC. Drawing the rest from reference TRBV18 and TRBJ1-2, the complete variable domain is NAGVMQNPRHLVRRRGQEARLRCSPMKGHSHVYWYRQLPEEGLKFMVYLQKENIIDESGMPKERFSAEFPKEGPSILRIQQVVRGDSAAYFCASSPQGLTNGYTFGSGTRLTVV.

The rearrangement links TRBV6-6 to TRBJ2-5, with D hard to call. From germline, CDR1 is MNHNY and CDR2 SVGAGI (reference sequence). The CDR3 covers 14 residues. Trimming cost V 4 bases and J 2 bases, with 11 bases left between them. In DNA form, the CDR3 reads TGTGCCAGCAGTTTCCGACAAATACAAGAGACCCAGTACTTC. Amino acid sequence: CASSFRQIQETQYF.

The V gene is TRBV28, the J gene TRBJ1-2, with 9 bases aligning to TRBD1. CDR3 length: 14 amino acids. In germline, CDR1 is MDHEN, CDR2 SYDVKM. Losses at the gene ends were 1 base for V and 6 bases for J; bases not matched to a gene: 3. CDR3 residues: CASSLYRTGDGYTF. CDR3 bases: TGTGCCAGCAGTTTATACCGGACAGGGGATGGCTACACCTTC.

DNA of the CDR3: TGCAGCGCTGGGAGGACGGAAGGAGAGACCCAGTACTTC. Its translation: CSAGRTEGETQYF. The chain combines TRBV29-1 with TRBJ2-5; TRBD2 might be the D (6 bases). Looked up from germline, CDR1 is SQVTM and CDR2 is ANQGSEA. CDR3 length equals 13 residues. V was cut by 7 bases and J by 4 bases, with 16 bases left in between.

The rearrangement joins TRBV6-1 to TRBJ2-5; 8 bases agree with TRBD1. TRBJ2-7 explains the end of the DNA better; the J call may be wrong. The germline gives CDR1 MNHNS, CDR2 SASEGT. CDR3 size: 14 residues. The CDR3 reads CASNMGQAAYEQYF. In DNA, the CDR3 is TGTGCCAGCAACATGGGACAGGCAGCCTACGAGCAGTACTTC.

The gene calls are TRBV10-3 and TRBJ2-7; D may be TRBD2 (6 bases). Germline lookup yields CDR1 ENHRY and CDR2 SYGVKD. Trimming took off 6 bases at V and 0 bases at J, with 12 bases between the two ends. CDR3 length: 14 residues. CDR3 in amino acids: CAIRPGTPSYEQYF. The CDR3 DNA is TGTGCCATCAGACCCGGGACTCCCTCCTACGAGCAGTACTTC.

As to this clone: Sequence at one end of the junction differs from germline and may be a read error. The chain recombines TRBV5-1 with TRBJ2-4, with 7 nucleotides matching TRBD1. There are 15 residues in the CDR3. Germline CDR1 and CDR2: SGHRS and YFSETQ. The CDR3 region has the DNA TGCGCCAGCAGCCTGACAGGGTTGGACAAAAACAGTCAGTACTTC. Translated, it gives CASSLTGLDKNSQYF.

The chain combines TRBV20-1 with TRBJ2-5; D perhaps matches TRBD1 (5 bases). The J call may be in error: the DNA end matches TRBJ2-7 better. CDR1 is DFQATT, CDR2 SNEGSKA, per germline (reference sequence). The CDR3 runs to 11 residues. Written as DNA, the CDR3 is TGCAGTGCTACTCAGGGCGGCGAGCAGTACTTC. Translating gives CSATQGGEQYF.

The chain couples TRBV27 to TRBJ2-1; TRBD2 aligns across 12 bases. The CDR3 is made up of 18 amino acids. The junction had 13 bases not matched to a gene; V was cut back by 5 bases and J by 5 bases. Germline CDR1 reads MNHEY; CDR2 reads SMNVEV (reference sequence). This chain's CDR3 is CASSPLPTSGSKNNEQFF. Here the CDR3 DNA reads TGTGCCAGCAGTCCTCTTCCGACTAGCGGGAGTAAGAACAATGAGCAGTTCTTC.

This clone occurred a few times. The chain uses TRBV4-1 and TRBJ2-2, with 10 bases matching TRBD2. Trimming removed 1 base from V and 3 bases from J; junction bases left unmatched: 8. The germline V gene has CDR1 MGHRA and CDR2 YSYEKL. The CDR3 sequence is 18 residues long. CDR3 amino acids: CASSQGSSGSLDTGELFF. CDR3 DNA: TGCGCCAGCAGCCAAGGGTCTAGCGGGAGTTTAGACACCGGGGAGCTGTTTTTT.

The chain couples TRBV7-6 to TRBJ2-6; perhaps TRBD1 as D (5 bases). V lost 3 bases and J 2 bases, leaving 14 bases between the germline ends. The CDR3 consists of 17 residues. Germline assignment: CDR1 SGHVS and CDR2 FNYEAQ. CDR3 DNA sequence: TGTGCCAGCAGCTTGGCCCAGGGCAGGGCTGGGGCCAACGTCCTGACTTTC. It is translated as CASSLAQGRAGANVLTF.

This clone was counted a few times. This rearrangement joins TRBV6-1 to TRBJ2-7; 11 bases fit TRBD2. Trimming cost V 7 bases and J 4 bases; bases outside gene matches: 3. CDR3 size: 13 residues. Germline V gives CDR1 MNHNS, CDR2 SASEGT. The CDR3: CASKGTSGYEQYF. For the CDR3, the DNA is TGTGCCAGCAAAGGGACTAGCGGATACGAGCAGTACTTC.

The rearrangement uses TRBV19 and TRBJ2-7; 8 bases map to TRBD2. CDR3 length equals 13 residues. The germline CDR1 and CDR2 sequences are LNHDA and SQIVND (reference sequence). The ends lost 9 bases at V and 4 bases at J; junction bases unmatched: 8. The DNA of the CDR3 is TGTGCCAGCGTCAGCGGGAGTGGGTACGAGCAGTACTTC. Protein: CASVSGSGYEQYF. The full variable domain, its missing parts supplied by reference TRBV19 and TRBJ2-7, is DGGITQSPKYLFRKEGQNVTLSCEQNLNHDAMYWYRQDPGQGLRLIYYSQIVNDFQKGDIAEGYSVSREKKESFPLTVTSAQKNPTAFYLCASVSGSGYEQYFGPGTRLTVT.